This entry lists 14 T cell receptor beta chains sequenced from one sample in a study of shared clonotypes between healthy human individuals. As defined, naive CD8 cells were CD45RO-negative and positively selected for CCR7, with terminally differentiated effector memory CD45RA+ cells excluded. Method: immunoSEQ multiplex PCR; TCRdb's copy keeps in-frame clones and lacks some. The sample consists of around 700,000 clones, 90% to 95% of them appearing once. Sequencing was carried out using naive CD8+ T cells sorted from blood. The source is a man aged 25 to 45 in good health.

The V gene is TRBV7-2, the J gene TRBJ2-7, with D possibly being TRBD2 (5 bases). The CDR3 extends over 14 amino acids. Trimming stripped 5 bases from V and 3 bases from J, with 14 bases between. Germline-derived CDR1 and CDR2 are SGHTA and FQGNSA. CDR3 loop: CASSDPGADYEQYF. Here the CDR3 DNA reads TGTGCCAGCAGCGACCCCGGAGCGGACTACGAGCAGTACTTC. The whole variable domain, filled in from reference TRBV7-2 and TRBJ2-7, reads GAGVSQSPSNKVTEKGKDVELRCDPISGHTALYWYRQSLGQGLEFLIYFQGNSAPDKSGLPSDRFSAERTGGSVSTLTIQRTQQEDSAVYLCASSDPGADYEQYFGPGTRLTVT.

V is TRBV11-3 and J is TRBJ2-1, with D unresolved. V was trimmed by 4 bases and J by 6 bases, leaving 10 bases between them. Germline CDR1 and CDR2: SGHNT and YENEEA. The CDR3 runs to 13 residues. CDR3 DNA: TGTGCCAGCAGCTCTAATAATATCAATGAGCAGTTCTTC. It codes for CASSSNNINEQFF.

This chain joins TRBV5-6 and TRBJ1-1; D gene uncertain. Germline V gene lookup returns CDR1 SGHDT and CDR2 YYEEEE. V lost 4 bases and J 4 bases, leaving 17 bases between the germline ends. There are 15 residues in the CDR3. This CDR3 is CASSPFEVRGTEAFF. The DNA of the CDR3 is TGTGCCAGCAGCCCCTTCGAGGTACGGGGCACTGAAGCTTTCTTT. Looking up the rest from reference TRBV5-6 and TRBJ1-1 gives the full variable domain: DAGVTQSPTHLIKTRGQQVTLRCSPKSGHDTVSWYQQALGQGPQFIFQYYEEEERQRGNFPDRFSGHQFPNYSSELNVNALLLGDSALYLCASSPFEVRGTEAFFGQGTRLTVV.

This chain links TRBV28 with TRBJ1-6; D is unclear. V lost 2 bases to trimming and J lost 9 bases, with 2 bases between them. The CDR3 totals 11 residues. Germline V gene sequence: CDR1 MDHEN, CDR2 SYDVKM. The CDR3 sequence is CASSLSSPLHF. CDR3 bases: TGTGCCAGCAGTTTAAGTTCACCCCTCCACTTT.

This clone occurred many times. The rearrangement uses TRBV9 and TRBJ2-3; 7 positions match TRBD2. CDR3 size: 16 residues. V lost 4 bases to trimming and J lost 2 bases; unmatched junction nucleotides: 10. Germline CDR1 reads SGDLS; CDR2 reads YYNGEE. CDR3 protein: CASSPEGREFTDTQYF. The CDR3 region has the DNA TGTGCCAGCAGCCCCGAGGGGCGGGAGTTCACAGATACGCAGTATTTT. The complete variable domain, with remaining parts taken from reference TRBV9 and TRBJ2-3, reads DSGVTQTPKHLITATGQRVTLRCSPRSGDLSVYWYQQSLDQGLQFLIQYYNGEERAKGNILERFSAQQFPDLHSELNLSSLELGDSALYFCASSPEGREFTDTQYFGPGTRLTVL.

V usage is TRBV2 and J usage is TRBJ2-7; a weak D match, TRBD2 (5 bases). Between the trimmed V and J ends, which lost 6 bases and 0 bases, there was a span of 15 bases. The CDR3 is 15 amino acids. The germline CDR1 and CDR2 sequences are SNHLY and FYNNEI. This chain's CDR3 is CASSGEVPSSYEQYF. Written as DNA, the CDR3 is TGTGCCAGCAGCGGGGAAGTCCCCAGCTCCTACGAGCAGTACTTC. The complete variable domain, with remaining parts taken from reference TRBV2 and TRBJ2-7, reads EPEVTQTPSHQVTQMGQEVILRCVPISNHLYFYWYRQILGQKVEFLVSFYNNEISEKSEIFDDQFSVERPDGSNFTLKIRSTKLEDSAMYFCASSGEVPSSYEQYFGPGTRLTVT.

The chain joins TRBV10-2 to TRBJ2-7, with a tentative D call TRBD2 (5 bases). This CDR3 contains 15 residues. From germline, CDR1 is WSHSY and CDR2 SAAADI. Between the trimmed V and J ends, which lost 8 bases and 2 bases, there was a span of 19 bases. This chain's CDR3 is CASCRRSDLAYEQYF. CDR3 sequence (DNA): TGCGCCAGCTGCCGGAGGTCCGACCTAGCCTACGAGCAGTACTTC.

Only one count was recorded for this clone. CDR3 loop: CASSPPRDSYNEQFF. The CDR3 DNA reads as TGTGCCAGCAGCCCCCCCCGGGACAGTTACAATGAGCAGTTCTTC. The chain uses TRBV7-9 and TRBJ2-1; 7 positions match TRBD1. This CDR3 is 15 amino acids long. The trim removed 5 bases at V and 4 bases at J, leaving 8 bases unmatched. Germline V gene lookup returns CDR1 SEHNR and CDR2 FQNEAQ (reference sequence).

The genes are TRBV2 and TRBJ1-5, with TRBD1 matching 7 bases. The CDR3 extends over 13 amino acids. Germline V CDR1 and CDR2: SNHLY, FYNNEI. Losses at the gene ends were 4 bases for V and 5 bases for J; bases not matched to a gene: 2. CDR3 region: CASSGQGHQPQHF. In DNA form, the CDR3 reads TGTGCCAGCAGTGGACAGGGTCATCAGCCCCAGCATTTT.

The gene calls are TRBV28 and TRBJ2-1; TRBD1 is a possible D gene (6 bases). The CDR3 sequence is 15 residues long. Germline CDR1 reads MDHEN; CDR2 reads SYDVKM. V lost 6 bases to trimming and J lost 4 bases, with 16 bases between them. The CDR3 DNA reads as TGTGCCAGCAGCAAACAGGGTATTGGATACAATGAGCAGTTCTTC. Its translation: CASSKQGIGYNEQFF.

The chain joins TRBV27 to TRBJ2-4, with TRBD2 as a possible D gene (6 bases). Germline V CDR1 and CDR2: MNHEY, SMNVEV (reference sequence). CDR3 length: 15 residues. Deletions cut 2 bases from V and 1 base from J, with 9 bases between. The CDR3: CASSLRGSAKNIQYF. Here the CDR3 DNA reads TGTGCCAGCAGTTTACGGGGGAGTGCCAAAAACATTCAGTACTTC.

The chain has TRBV6-1 and TRBJ2-2; the match to TRBD1 covers 8 bases. V shed 3 bases and J 1 base; nucleotides not matched to a gene: 4. CDR1 MNHNS and CDR2 SASEGT come from the germline V gene. There are 16 residues in the CDR3. The CDR3 sequence is CASSDDRGMNTGELFF. CDR3 DNA: TGTGCCAGCAGTGATGACAGGGGCATGAACACCGGGGAGCTGTTTTTT.

V is TRBV6-4 and J is TRBJ2-3; no firm D call. Germline CDR1 and CDR2: MRHNA and SNTAGT. CDR3 length: 13 amino acids. V lost 1 base and J lost 5, with 7 bases in between. CDR3 bases: TGTGCCAGCAGTGACTTAACGGGAGATACGCAGTATTTT. This encodes CASSDLTGDTQYF.

This chain links TRBV7-8 with TRBJ2-1; 11 bases are shared with TRBD2. Germline CDR1 reads SGHVS; CDR2 reads FQNEAQ. CDR3 size: 18 residues. V lost 4 bases and J lost 6; bases outside the gene matches: 14. DNA of the CDR3: TGTGCCAGCAGCTCAAGGGAACCGGGACTAGCGGCCTCCAATGAGCAGTTCTTC. Protein sequence: CASSSREPGLAASNEQFF.